A selection of T cell receptor beta chains follows, all from one sample in a study of OX40 agonist ivuxolimab in advanced cancers. Only in-frame clones appear in the TCRdb table, and some are missing; sequencing was by immunoSEQ multiplex PCR. The table lists roughly 52,000 clones, 77% of them singletons. The sequences come from CD4+ or CD8+ T cells sorted from blood, collected in a trial of the OX40 agonist ivuxolimab. These receptors came from an adult with an advanced solid tumor such as melanoma, head and neck, liver or kidney cancer. CDR3s include the opening cysteine and the closing phenylalanine or tryptophan. A D gene is named only where the DNA matches it firmly. Not all rows give a size; the values are once, few, many and, for expanded clones, a class.

>TRBD1|TRBV18|TRBJ1-2|NA
CASSSGQGGYGYTF
TGTGCCAGCTCATCGGGACAGGGTGGCTATGGCTACACCTTC
>NA|TRBV6-5|TRBJ2-7|NA
CASSYSLAFEQYF
TGTGCCAGCAGTTACAGTCTAGCTTTCGAGCAGTACTTC
>TRBD1|TRBV6-6|TRBJ2-5|NA
CASSYPPGTGLETQYF
TGTGCCAGCAGTTATCCCCCCGGGACAGGGTTAGAGACCCAGTACTTC
>NA|TRBV5-1|TRBJ2-3|NA
CASSSSGSTDTQYF
TGCGCCAGCAGCTCCAGTGGTAGCACAGATACGCAGTATTTT
>TRBD2|TRBV20-1|TRBJ2-7|once
CSAQRDGEQYF
TGCAGTGCACAGCGGGACGGCGAGCAGTACTTC
>NA|TRBV9|TRBJ2-2|few
CASSVGPRAGELFF
TGTGCCAGCAGCGTAGGGCCGAGGGCCGGGGAGCTGTTTTTT
>TRBD1|TRBV7-2|TRBJ2-7|NA
CASSPRSTGGDEQYF
TGTGCCAGCAGCCCTAGGTCGACAGGGGGAGACGAGCAGTACTTC
>TRBD1|TRBV7-2|TRBJ1-2|few
CASSLQGQGAGRGYTF
TGTGCCAGCAGCTTACAGGGACAGGGGGCGGGGCGTGGCTACACCTTC
>TRBD2|TRBV6-5|TRBJ2-3|NA
CASSYAGGTDTQYF
TGTGCCAGCAGTTACGCGGGGGGCACAGATACGCAGTATTTT
>NA|TRBV28|TRBJ1-5|NA
CASRQGYSNQPQHF
TGTGCCAGCAGACAGGGCTATAGCAATCAGCCCCAGCATTTT
>NA|TRBV11-2|TRBJ2-7|once
CASSFSGVRYEQYF
TGTGCCAGCAGCTTTTCCGGGGTGCGCTACGAGCAGTACTTC
>NA|TRBV7-8|TRBJ2-7|NA
CASSLDRENEQYF
TGTGCCAGCAGCTTAGACAGGGAGAACGAGCAGTACTTC
>NA|TRBV27|TRBJ1-2|NA
CASSPGPGGGGYTF
TGTGCCAGCAGCCCAGGGCCTGGGGGAGGTGGCTACACCTTC
>NA|TRBV5-4|TRBJ1-6|NA
CASSRTGYNSPLHF
TGTGCCAGCAGCCGGACGGGTTATAATTCACCCCTCCACTTT
>NA|TRBV21-1|TRBJ2-7|NA
CHSQRDPGIPYEQYF
TGTCACTCACAAAGGGATCCAGGGATTCCCTACGAGCAGTACTTC
>TRBD1|TRBV4-1|TRBJ1-2|once
CASSQQGVRYGYTF
TGCGCCAGCAGCCAACAGGGGGTTCGCTATGGCTACACCTTC
>NA|TRBV29-1|TRBJ2-1|NA
CRVRGGRGFYNEQFF
TGCAGGGTCAGGGGAGGGCGGGGCTTCTACAATGAGCAGTTCTTC
>NA|TRBV7-9|TRBJ2-6|NA
CASRHRGGISGANVLTF
TGTGCCAGCCGACACAGGGGAGGTATCTCGGGGGCCAACGTCCTGACTTTC
>NA|TRBV4-1|TRBJ2-7|NA
CASSQDLPYEQYF
TGCGCCAGCAGCCAAGATCTCCCTTACGAGCAGTACTTC
>TRBD1|TRBV6-5|TRBJ1-1|medium-sized
CASSWDRNTEAFF
TGTGCCAGCAGTTGGGACAGGAACACTGAAGCTTTCTTT
>NA|TRBV10-2|TRBJ2-2|NA
CASRDNRPGELFF
TGCGCCAGCAGAGATAACAGGCCCGGGGAGCTGTTTTTT
>NA|TRBV5-6|TRBJ2-6|NA
CASSRDVHSGANVLTF
TGTGCCAGCAGCCGGGACGTCCACTCTGGGGCCAACGTCCTGACTTTC
>TRBD1|TRBV2|TRBJ1-2|NA
CASTPGQGSYGYTF
TGTGCCAGCACCCCGGGACAGGGATCGTATGGCTACACCTTC
>TRBD1|TRBV27|TRBJ1-2|NA
CASSRDSQLKNYGYTF
TGTGCCAGCAGTCGGGACAGCCAGTTAAAGAACTATGGCTACACCTTC
>TRBD2|TRBV4-1|TRBJ2-1|NA
CASSQGLAGVNEQFF
TGCGCCAGCAGCCAAGGTCTAGCGGGAGTAAATGAGCAGTTCTTC
>TRBD2|TRBV5-1|TRBJ2-1|few
CASSVSGSGGEQFF
TGCGCCAGCAGCGTTAGCGGGAGCGGCGGGGAGCAGTTCTTC
>TRBD2|TRBV7-3|TRBJ2-1|NA
CASSNGPLAGVNEQFF
TGTGCCAGCAGTAACGGGCCCCTAGCGGGAGTGAATGAGCAGTTCTTC
>NA|TRBV5-1|TRBJ2-3|NA
CASSWDSSTDTQYF
TGCGCCAGCAGTTGGGACTCCAGCACAGATACGCAGTATTTT
>TRBD1|TRBV19|TRBJ2-7|NA
CASRGTRDRVYEQYF
TGTGCCAGTAGGGGCACCCGGGACAGGGTTTACGAGCAGTACTTC
>NA|TRBV5-1|TRBJ1-6|once
CASSLSVAGSNSPLHF
TGCGCCAGCAGCTTGAGCGTTGCGGGGTCTAATTCACCCCTCCACTTT
>NA|TRBV18|TRBJ1-2|NA
CASSPGQGLNYGYTF
TGTGCCAGCTCACCAGGTCAGGGACTTAACTATGGCTACACCTTC
>NA|TRBV5-5|TRBJ2-3|NA
CASSLRAARTDTQYF
TGTGCCAGCAGCTTGAGGGCTGCCCGCACAGATACGCAGTATTTT
>NA|TRBV4-3|TRBJ1-6|NA
CASSRRQGDYSPLHF
TGCGCCAGCAGCAGACGTCAGGGTGATTACTCACCCCTCCACTTT
>TRBD2|TRBV7-6|TRBJ2-5|NA
CASSLAKLAGGIQETQYF
TGTGCCAGCAGCTTAGCTAAGTTAGCGGGAGGAATCCAAGAGACCCAGTACTTC
>TRBD2|TRBV6-4|TRBJ2-1|NA
CASSDGLAKYSEQFF
TGTGCCAGCAGTGACGGACTAGCGAAGTATAGTGAGCAGTTCTTC
>NA|TRBV6-1|TRBJ1-1|NA
CASSATTGANTEAFF
TGTGCCAGCAGTGCGACGACAGGAGCGAACACTGAAGCTTTCTTT
>NA|TRBV19|TRBJ1-5|few
CASTGNNQPQHF
TGTGCCAGTACCGGGAACAATCAGCCCCAGCATTTT
>NA|TRBV12-5|TRBJ2-3|NA
CASGPSGSDTQYF
TGTGCTAGTGGTCCCTCAGGTTCAGATACGCAGTATTTT
>NA|TRBV5-6|TRBJ1-2|few
CASSLGGFNYGYTF
TGTGCCAGCAGCTTGGGAGGCTTTAACTATGGCTACACCTTC
>NA|TRBV19|TRBJ2-7|NA
CASSAPGSTYEQYF
TGTGCCAGTAGTGCCCCGGGGTCCACCTACGAGCAGTACTTC
>NA|TRBV28|TRBJ1-1|NA
CASSLIWQGNTEAFF
TGTGCCAGCAGTTTAATATGGCAGGGGAACACTGAAGCTTTCTTT